This T cell receptor beta chain stems from a study of cytomegalovirus exposure and HLA in healthy donors. Study observations and caveats: Analysis performed later found roughly 17,000 TCR beta sequences associated with HLA alleles at 0.05 false discovery rate. Later examination showed HLA-associated TCR beta chains had greater clonal expansion than equally common others. In vitro testing confirmed a few CMV-associated chains as specific for CMV antigens. Reports state that TCR beta sequences accurately predicted most subjects' HLA-A and HLA-B alleles.

The PCR contained 60 Vbeta and 13 Jbeta primers. Profiled with immunoSEQ multiplex PCR; TCRdb holds only in-frame clones, not every one. The sample has around 190,000 clones, 65% to 85% seen once. This clone was detected only a few times. Antigen specificity is unknown. Deletions cut 0 bases from V and 0 bases from J, with 11 bases between. Germline-derived CDR1 and CDR2 are KGHSH and LQKENI. This CDR3 is 16 amino acids long. The sequence came from a woman younger than 35 in good health and CMV-seronegative. Sequencing input: PBMCs. The rearrangement joins TRBV18 to TRBJ1-2; possible D gene TRBD1, 6 bases. CDR3 bases: TGTGCCAGCTCACCACCGGCACAGGGAGCTAACTATGGCTACACCTTC. It encodes CASSPPAQGANYGYTF.